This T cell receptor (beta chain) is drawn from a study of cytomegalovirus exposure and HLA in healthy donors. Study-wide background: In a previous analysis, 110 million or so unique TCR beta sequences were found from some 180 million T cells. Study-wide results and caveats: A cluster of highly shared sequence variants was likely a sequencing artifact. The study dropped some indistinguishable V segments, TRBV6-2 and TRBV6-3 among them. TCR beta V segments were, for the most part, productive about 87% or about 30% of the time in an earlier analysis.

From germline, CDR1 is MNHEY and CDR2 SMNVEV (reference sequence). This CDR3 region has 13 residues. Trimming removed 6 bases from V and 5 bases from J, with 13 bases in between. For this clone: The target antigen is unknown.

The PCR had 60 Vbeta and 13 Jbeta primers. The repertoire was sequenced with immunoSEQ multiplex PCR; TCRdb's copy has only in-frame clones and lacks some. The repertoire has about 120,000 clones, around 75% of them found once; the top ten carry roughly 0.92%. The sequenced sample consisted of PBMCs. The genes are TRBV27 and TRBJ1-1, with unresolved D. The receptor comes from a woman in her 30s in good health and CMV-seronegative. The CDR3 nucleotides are TGTGCCAGCAGCTCCCCTCTTGTAACTGAAGCTTTCTTT. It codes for CASSSPLVTEAFF.